This TCR beta chain was documented in a study of blood T cell repertoires in COVID-19. Overall study context: Donors in the United States, Italy and Spain gave samples during acute or convalescent COVID-19.

Assay used: immunoSEQ multiplex PCR; TCRdb lists only in-frame clones, some missing. The sample consists of about 190,000 clones, around four fifths of them appearing once. In germline, CDR1 is SGHRS, CDR2 YFSETQ. The ends were cut back, 4 bases at V and 6 bases at J, with 13 bases in the middle. This CDR3 contains 13 residues. The chain combines TRBV5-1 with TRBJ1-2; D perhaps matches TRBD1 (6 bases). This TCR came from a woman aged 80 or over with active or convalescent COVID-19. Material for sequencing was peripheral blood. The chain's CDR3 is CASSMPRGHGYTF. CDR3 nucleotides: TGCGCCAGCAGCATGCCCAGGGGTCATGGCTACACCTTC.